Below, 9 T cell receptor beta chains from the same sample are listed, as sequenced in a study of T cell changes during pregnancy in multiple sclerosis. The data were produced by immunoSEQ multiplex PCR, yet TCRdb's version contains in-frame clones alone and is incomplete. Among tens of thousands of clones listed, around nine tenths were seen once. Sequenced material: peripheral blood, taken after pregnancy. The receptors derive from a female donor in good health, enrolled as a control in a pregnancy study.

The chain carries TRBV6-1 and TRBJ2-2; no definite D call. The germline V and J ends were trimmed by 7 bases and 3 bases, with 6 bases remaining between them. CDR3 length: 12 amino acids. Germline CDR1 reads MNHNS; CDR2 reads SASEGT. The CDR3 is CASMRDTGELFF. DNA for the CDR3: TGTGCCAGCATGAGAGACACCGGGGAGCTGTTTTTT.

This rearrangement joins TRBV10-3 to TRBJ2-1, with a weak D call TRBD2 (6 bases). V lost 3 bases to trimming and J lost 1 base, with 16 bases between them. CDR3 length: 17 amino acids. Germline assignment: CDR1 ENHRY and CDR2 SYGVKD. Here the CDR3 reads CAISELRRLGSYNEQFF. CDR3 sequence (DNA): TGTGCCATCAGTGAACTTCGTAGACTAGGGTCCTACAATGAGCAGTTCTTC.

The chain combines TRBV6-1 with TRBJ2-3; 8 nucleotides agree with TRBD1. The CDR3 length is 17 residues. The V and J ends lost 0 bases and 0 bases, in that order; junction bases with no gene match: 5. Germline V gene sequence: CDR1 MNHNS, CDR2 SASEGT. The CDR3 is CASSEAWTGTSTDTQYF. The CDR3 DNA follows: TGTGCCAGCAGTGAAGCATGGACAGGGACTAGCACAGATACGCAGTATTTT.

The V gene is TRBV20-1, the J gene TRBJ2-3, with a possible D match to TRBD2 (5 bases). The CDR3 is 11 residues long. V gave up 3 bases and J gave up 9 bases, with 10 bases separating them. In germline, CDR1 is DFQATT, CDR2 SNEGSKA (reference sequence). The CDR3 DNA follows: TGCAGTGCTAGTGGCGGCGGGACGCAGTATTTT. Its translation: CSASGGGTQYF.

The J gene is TRBJ2-3, the V gene TRBV28; TRBD2 aligns across 9 bases. CDR1 and CDR2 from the germline V gene are MDHEN and SYDVKM. Unmatched junction bases numbered 3, after V lost 3 bases and J lost 5 bases. The CDR3 spans 14 residues. CDR3 bases: TGTGCCAGCAGTTTCCCTAGCGGGAAAGATACGCAGTATTTT. Protein sequence: CASSFPSGKDTQYF.

Worth noting for this clone: One base away lies a much larger clone, so this may be a sequencing read error. The V call is TRBV6-4, the J call TRBJ2-3; TRBD2 agrees at 8 bases. Germline lookup yields CDR1 MRHNA and CDR2 SNTAGT. The CDR3 extends over 14 amino acids. Trimming removed 3 bases from V and 2 bases from J; junction bases left unmatched: 1. As DNA, the CDR3 is TGTGCCAGCAGTGAGCGGGGGGACACAGATACGCAGTATTTT. It is translated as CASSERGDTDTQYF.

With regard to this clone: An end of the junction differs from the germline gene, which may be a read error. The chain is built from TRBV10-3 and TRBJ1-2; D perhaps matches TRBD1 (5 bases). The CDR3 length is 12 residues. Per the germline V gene, CDR1 is ENHRY and CDR2 is SYGVKD. The CDR3 sequence: CAISERGYGYTF. CDR3 nucleotide sequence: TGTGCCATAAGTGAGAGGGGCTATGGCTACACCTTC.

This sequence joins TRBV6-1 and TRBJ1-1; D ambiguous. Looked up from germline, CDR1 is MNHNS and CDR2 is SASEGT. Trimming cost V 7 bases and J 0 bases, with 9 bases left between them. CDR3 length: 13 residues. The CDR3 DNA reads as TGTGCCAGCAATGAGAGGATGAACACTGAAGCTTTCTTT. Its translation: CASNERMNTEAFF.

This clone has just one count. The gene calls are TRBV6-6 and TRBJ2-7, with a possible D match to TRBD1 (5 bases). Germline loops: CDR1 MNHNY, CDR2 SVGAGI (reference sequence). V gave up 1 base and J gave up 5 bases, with 12 bases separating them. The CDR3 runs to 14 residues. CDR3 residues: CASSYFNRQNEQYF. CDR3 in DNA: TGTGCCAGCAGTTACTTTAACCGACAGAACGAGCAGTACTTC.